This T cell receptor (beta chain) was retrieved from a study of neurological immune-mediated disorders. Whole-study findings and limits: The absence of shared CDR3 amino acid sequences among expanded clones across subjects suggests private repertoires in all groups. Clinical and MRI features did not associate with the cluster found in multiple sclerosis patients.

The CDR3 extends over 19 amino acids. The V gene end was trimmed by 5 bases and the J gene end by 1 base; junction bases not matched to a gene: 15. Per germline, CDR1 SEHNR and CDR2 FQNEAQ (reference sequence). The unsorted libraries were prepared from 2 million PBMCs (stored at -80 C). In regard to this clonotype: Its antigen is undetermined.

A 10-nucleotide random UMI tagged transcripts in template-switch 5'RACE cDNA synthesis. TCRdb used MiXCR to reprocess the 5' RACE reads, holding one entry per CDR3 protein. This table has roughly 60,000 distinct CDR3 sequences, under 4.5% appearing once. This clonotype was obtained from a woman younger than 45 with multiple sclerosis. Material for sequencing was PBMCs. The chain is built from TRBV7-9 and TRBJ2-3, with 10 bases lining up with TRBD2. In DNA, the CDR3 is TGTGCCAGCAGCCAACGCTTTCTAGCGGGAGTGGTGGGCACAGATACGCAGTATTTT. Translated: CASSQRFLAGVVGTDTQYF.